The T cell receptor (beta chain) described here comes from a study of technical replicates of blood from a few donors. Trimming removed 2 bases from V and 10 bases from J, with 13 bases in between. The germline gives CDR1 SGHDT, CDR2 YYEEEE. The CDR3 is made up of 14 amino acids. Here immunoSEQ multiplex PCR was the method, and the copy in TCRdb shows in-frame clones only, minus some. The table lists tens of thousands of clones, roughly 94% of them singletons. V usage is TRBV5-6 and J usage is TRBJ1-6; D is ambiguous. Specimen: T cells isolated from PBMCs. This sequence was found in a human donor in good health. DNA of the CDR3: TGTGCCAGCAGCTTATTCGGGGTAGGATCACCCCTCCACTTT. Its translation is CASSLFGVGSPLHF.